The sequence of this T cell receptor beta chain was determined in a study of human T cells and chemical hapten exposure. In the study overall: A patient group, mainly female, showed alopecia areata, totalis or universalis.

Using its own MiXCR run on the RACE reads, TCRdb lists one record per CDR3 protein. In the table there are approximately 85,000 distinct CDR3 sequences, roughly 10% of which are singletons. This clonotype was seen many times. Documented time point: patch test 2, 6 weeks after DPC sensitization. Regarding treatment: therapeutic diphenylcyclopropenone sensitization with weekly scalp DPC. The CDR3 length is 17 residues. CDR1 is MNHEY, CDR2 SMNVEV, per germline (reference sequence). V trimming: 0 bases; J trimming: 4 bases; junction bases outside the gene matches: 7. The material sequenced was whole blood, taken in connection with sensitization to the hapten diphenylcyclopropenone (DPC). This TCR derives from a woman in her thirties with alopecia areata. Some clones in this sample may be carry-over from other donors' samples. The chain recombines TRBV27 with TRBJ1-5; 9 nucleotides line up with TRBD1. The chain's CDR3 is CASSLSWTGEGNQPQHF. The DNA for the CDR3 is TGTGCCAGCAGTTTATCTTGGACAGGGGAAGGTAATCAGCCCCAGCATTTT.